A single sample is the source of the 22 T cell receptor beta chains below, sequenced in a study of T-cell memory formation after mild COVID-19. TCRdb redid the calling of the 5' RACE reads with MiXCR, one entry per CDR3 protein. The sample includes 550,000 to 600,000 distinct CDR3 sequences, about a fifth of them seen just once. Sequencing was carried out using PBMCs or a T cell subset sorted from them (not recorded which). The source is an adult woman who had mild COVID-19 (a few samples of this study predate the infection). Cell type and time point are not known.

This chain links TRBV2 with TRBJ2-7, with D possibly called TRBD1 or TRBD2 (5 bases each). The V end was cut by 7 bases, the J end by 7 bases, with 14 bases between. The CDR3 sequence is 12 residues long. Germline V gene data show CDR1 as SNHLY and CDR2 as FYNNEI. The CDR3 region has the DNA TGTGCCAGCACCTTCCGGGGCGCGGAGCAGTACTTC. Translated, it gives CASTFRGAEQYF. Looking up the rest from reference TRBV2 and TRBJ2-7 gives the full variable domain: EPEVTQTPSHQVTQMGQEVILRCVPISNHLYFYWYRQILGQKVEFLVSFYNNEISEKSEIFDDQFSVERPDGSNFTLKIRSTKLEDSAMYFCASTFRGAEQYFGPGTRLTVT.

This clonotype was counted between two and nine times. In nucleotides, the CDR3 is TGTGCCACCAGTGACCCGTCTAGCTCCTACAATGAGCAGTTCTTC. This codes for CATSDPSSSYNEQFF. The chain joins TRBV24-1 to TRBJ2-1; no definite D call. V was clipped by 4 bases and J by 0 bases, with 9 bases between them. CDR3 length equals 15 residues. Looked up from germline, CDR1 is KGHDR and CDR2 is SFDVKD.

Only a few counts were recorded for this clonotype. CDR3 protein: CASSFATEYLATQYF. The CDR3 bases are TGTGCCAGCAGCTTCGCGACGGAGTATCTGGCGACCCAGTACTTC. The V and J genes are TRBV7-9 and TRBJ2-5; D not certain. The CDR3 is 15 residues long. Trimming took 3 bases from V and 7 from J, leaving 18 bases between them. The germline gives CDR1 SEHNR, CDR2 FQNEAQ (reference sequence).

This clonotype was seen only a few times. The chain carries TRBV2 and TRBJ2-1, with 9 positions matching TRBD2. Germline loops: CDR1 SNHLY, CDR2 FYNNEI. V lost 5 bases, J lost 0 bases, and 5 bases stayed unmatched. The CDR3 covers 16 residues. CDR3 region: CASSPASGASYNEQFF. Written as DNA, the CDR3 is TGTGCCAGCAGTCCCGCTAGCGGGGCCTCCTACAATGAGCAGTTCTTC.

The gene calls are TRBV9 and TRBJ2-5; 10 nucleotides line up with TRBD2. Trimming took 4 bases from V and 1 from J; bases not matched to a gene: 19. Per the germline V gene, CDR1 is SGDLS and CDR2 is YYNGEE. The CDR3 runs 20 residues. The CDR3 DNA sequence: TGTGCCAGCAGCCAACGTGGGGGGCTAGCGGGAGACCCGTTCCAAGAGACCCAGTACTTC. Its translation: CASSQRGGLAGDPFQETQYF.

This clonotype was counted many times. V is TRBV5-1 and J is TRBJ2-3, with 8 bases lining up with TRBD1. Looked up from germline, CDR1 is SGHRS and CDR2 is YFSETQ. The CDR3 contains 14 residues. J gave up 6 bases and V 4 bases, and 7 bases lay outside the gene matches. CDR3 sequence: CASSPGTGEDTQYF. DNA of the CDR3: TGCGCCAGCAGCCCCGGGACAGGAGAGGATACGCAGTATTTT.

This clonotype was counted a few times. The J gene is TRBJ1-1, the V gene TRBV7-9, with a weak D call TRBD1 (5 bases). CDR3 size: 15 residues. Per the germline V gene, CDR1 is SEHNR and CDR2 is FQNEAQ (reference sequence). Trimming removed 1 base from V and 4 bases from J, with 13 bases in between. The DNA of the CDR3 is TGTGCCAGCAGCTTAGGGTCAGGGTTGACCACTGAAGCTTTCTTT. Encoded protein: CASSLGSGLTTEAFF.

The genes are TRBV18 and TRBJ2-5; D possibly corresponds to TRBD1 (6 bases). V was cut by 3 bases and J by 2 bases, with 16 bases left in between. The germline CDR1 and CDR2 sequences are KGHSH and LQKENI. This CDR3 is 16 amino acids long. The DNA of the CDR3 is TGTGCCAGCTCACCTTCGAGACAGGCCCCACAAGAGACCCAGTACTTC. It encodes CASSPSRQAPQETQYF.

This clonotype was counted between two and nine times. The chain carries TRBV5-4 and TRBJ1-3; D not resolved. V was shortened by 4 bases and J by 0 bases, with 11 bases between the two germline ends. CDR3 length equals 15 residues. From germline, CDR1 is SGHNT and CDR2 YYREEE (reference sequence). The CDR3 sequence is CASSATAGSGNTIYF. CDR3 coding DNA: TGTGCCAGCAGCGCCACCGCCGGCTCTGGAAACACCATATATTTT. The full variable domain, in which reference TRBV5-4 and TRBJ1-3 provide the parts outside the CDR3, is ETGVTQSPTHLIKTRGQQVTLRCSSQSGHNTVSWYQQALGQGPQFIFQYYREEENGRGNFPPRFSGLQFPNYSSELNVNALELDDSALYLCASSATAGSGNTIYFGEGSWLTVV.

This clonotype was found a few times. The chain employs TRBV7-9 and TRBJ2-7, with TRBD2 matching 11 bases. V lost 5 bases, J lost 4 bases, and 13 bases stayed unmatched. Germline V gene sequence: CDR1 SEHNR, CDR2 FQNEAQ (reference sequence). CDR3 length: 17 amino acids. This chain's CDR3 is CASSRGGPGLAAYEQYF. The CDR3 coding sequence is TGTGCCAGCAGCCGAGGAGGCCCGGGACTAGCGGCGTACGAGCAGTACTTC.

This clonotype has a handful of counts. Mismatch with germline at one junction end may stem from a read error. The chain combines TRBV7-7 with TRBJ2-1; 8 bases line up with TRBD1. CDR1 SSHAT and CDR2 FNYEAQ come from the germline V gene (reference sequence). CDR3 size: 18 residues. CDR3 nucleotides: TGTGCTAGCAGCGACCGAACGGGACAGGACTTACCTTACAATGAGCAGTTCTTC. It specifies CASSDRTGQDLPYNEQFF.

This chain connects TRBV6-2 or TRBV6-3 to TRBJ2-7, with TRBD2 as a possible D gene (5 bases). CDR1 and CDR2 (germline): MNHEY, SVGEGT. The germline V and J ends were trimmed by 0 bases and 6 bases, with 15 bases remaining between them. This CDR3 comprises 15 residues. The CDR3 spells CASSYSGLGVGEQYF. The CDR3 DNA reads as TGTGCCAGCAGTTACTCAGGATTGGGAGTAGGCGAGCAGTACTTC.

This clonotype appeared a few times. The chain combines TRBV9 with TRBJ2-3, with 10 bases fitting TRBD2. V shed 0 bases and J 3 bases; nucleotides not matched to a gene: 4. The CDR3 length is 16 residues. CDR1 is SGDLS and CDR2 is YYNGEE in the germline V gene. CDR3 residues: CASSVERGGRTDTQYF. For the CDR3, the DNA is TGTGCCAGCAGCGTAGAGCGGGGGGGCCGAACAGATACGCAGTATTTT.

The rearrangement uses TRBV7-6 and TRBJ1-1, with D unresolved. Trimming left V 2 bases short and J 5 bases short, with 18 bases between. The germline V gene encodes CDR1 SGHVS and CDR2 FNYEAQ. The CDR3 is 16 amino acids. The DNA of the CDR3 is TGTGCCAGCAGCTTACTTCCTTCCGAAATGGGGACTGAAGCTTTCTTT. It codes for CASSLLPSEMGTEAFF.

The rearrangement uses TRBV20-1 and TRBJ2-5; D is ambiguous. CDR3 length: 11 amino acids. CDR1 and CDR2 from the germline V gene are DFQATT and SNEGSKA (reference sequence). Deletions cut 4 bases from V and 1 base from J, with 4 bases between. CDR3 DNA sequence: TGCAGTGCTACAGTCCAAGAGACCCAGTACTTC. This gives the protein CSATVQETQYF.

The chain uses TRBV5-1 and TRBJ1-2; D not resolved. There are 13 residues in the CDR3. Trimming left V 0 bases short and J 6 bases short, with 9 bases between. Looked up from germline, CDR1 is SGHRS and CDR2 is YFSETQ. The CDR3 sequence: CASSLEIGNGYTF. In DNA form, the CDR3 reads TGCGCCAGCAGCTTGGAGATAGGGAATGGCTACACCTTC.

V is TRBV7-9 and J is TRBJ2-7; 10 nucleotides line up with TRBD2. V was pared by 2 bases and J by 7 bases, with 5 bases of the junction left unmatched. CDR1 is SEHNR and CDR2 is FQNEAQ in the germline V gene (reference sequence). CDR3 size: 14 residues. CDR3 DNA sequence: TGTGCCAGCAGCTTAAGCGGGAGGGTCGGAGAGCAGTACTTC. Its protein is CASSLSGRVGEQYF. Together with reference TRBV7-9 and TRBJ2-7, the CDR3 gives the full variable domain: DTGVSQNPRHKITKRGQNVTFRCDPISEHNRLYWYRQTLGQGPEFLTYFQNEAQLEKSRLLSDRFSAERPKGSFSTLEIQRTEQGDSAMYLCASSLSGRVGEQYFGPGTRLTVT.

This clonotype was recorded many times. V usage is TRBV18 and J usage is TRBJ1-5, with a tentative D call TRBD1 (6 bases). The CDR3 sequence is 14 residues long. CDR1 and CDR2 from the germline V gene are KGHSH and LQKENI. The V end lost 1 base, the J end lost 4 bases, and 8 bases lay between the germline ends. CDR3 nucleotides: TGTGCCAGCTCACCACGGGGGCAGAATCAGCCCCAGCATTTT. Its translation: CASSPRGQNQPQHF.

The chain recombines TRBV6-2 or TRBV6-3 with TRBJ2-1, with D perhaps given as TRBD1 or TRBD2 (6 bases each). Germline values: CDR1 MNHEY, CDR2 SVGEGT. CDR3 length: 19 residues. V was cut by 4 bases and J by 0 bases, with 22 bases left in between. The CDR3 is CASSFLRGDPRFSYNEQFF. CDR3 nucleotide sequence: TGTGCCAGCAGTTTCCTTAGGGGGGACCCAAGATTCTCCTACAATGAGCAGTTCTTC.

J is TRBJ2-5 and V is TRBV4-2; TRBD2 matches at 12 bases. The V gene end was trimmed by 4 bases and the J gene end by 5 bases; junction bases not matched to a gene: 11. Germline CDR1 is LGHNA and CDR2 is YNFKEQ. This CDR3 contains 17 residues. As DNA, the CDR3 is TGTGCCAGCAGCCCTGGCGTGACTAGCGGGAGTTCGGAGACCCAGTACTTC. The encoded protein is CASSPGVTSGSSETQYF.

The chain links TRBV5-5 to TRBJ2-7, with D hard to call. Deletions cut 7 bases from V and 1 base from J, with 9 bases between. The CDR3 has 12 residues. CDR1 is SGHKS, CDR2 YYEKEE, per germline (reference sequence). The CDR3 DNA reads TGTGCCAGCGGGAAGGCATCCTACGAGCAGTACTTC. Translated: CASGKASYEQYF.

This clonotype occurred a few times. The chain recombines TRBV6-5 with TRBJ2-3, with unresolved D. Germline assignment: CDR1 MNHEY and CDR2 SVGAGI. CDR3 length: 13 residues. Trimming removed 2 bases from V and 4 bases from J, with 7 bases in between. In DNA form, the CDR3 reads TGTGCCAGCAGTTACACGGTCTCAGATACGCAGTATTTT. Translating gives CASSYTVSDTQYF.